These T cell receptor beta chains were read from a single sample in a study of cytomegalovirus exposure and HLA in healthy donors. Some clones are missing from TCRdb's copy, which holds only in-frame ones; the method was immunoSEQ multiplex PCR. The sample consists of about 170,000 clones, approximately 87% of them appearing once. The sequencing sample was made of PBMCs. Source of these receptors: a woman aged 25 to 45 in good health and CMV-seronegative. The CDR3 runs from the conserved cysteine through the conserved F or W. Each record gives: D gene, clone size, V gene, CDR3 length, J gene, CDR3 protein, CDR3 DNA. A D gene is named only where the DNA matches it firmly. For some rows the clone size is stated as once, few or many, or as a class when expanded; others skip it.

>TRBD1|NA|TRBV14|16|TRBJ1-2
CASSPLRDRANYGYTF
TGTGCCAGCAGCCCGCTTCGAGACAGGGCGAACTATGGCTACACCTTC
>NA|NA|TRBV5-5|13|TRBJ1-6
CASSLGGGMSLHF
TGTGCCAGCAGCTTGGGCGGGGGAATGTCCCTCCACTTT
>TRBD1|once|TRBV10-3|15|TRBJ1-2
CAISGSGQGAFGYTF
TGTGCCATCAGTGGTTCGGGACAGGGGGCTTTTGGCTACACCTTC
>TRBD1|NA|TRBV19|15|TRBJ1-2
CASSTDPGQGFGYTF
TGTGCCAGTAGTACCGATCCGGGACAGGGCTTTGGCTACACCTTC
>NA|once|TRBV11-2|14|TRBJ1-1
CASSLDSLNTEAFF
TGTGCCAGCAGCCTGGACAGTTTAAACACTGAAGCTTTCTTT
>TRBD2|NA|TRBV2|16|TRBJ2-1
CASSNLSGGERNEQFF
TGTGCCAGCTCAAATTTAAGCGGGGGGGAACGAAATGAGCAGTTCTTC
>TRBD1|NA|TRBV6-6|14|TRBJ1-2
CASSHLGTVQVYTF
TGTGCCAGCAGCCACCTCGGGACAGTGCAAGTATACACCTTC
>TRBD1|NA|TRBV4-1|14|TRBJ2-7
CASSQDARGHEQYF
TGCGCCAGCAGCCAAGATGCCAGGGGGCACGAGCAGTACTTC
>TRBD1|NA|TRBV6-5|16|TRBJ1-4
CASSSLQGRANEKLFF
TGTGCCAGCAGTTCGCTACAGGGGCGTGCTAATGAAAAACTGTTTTTT
>NA|NA|TRBV27|15|TRBJ1-4
CASNREGRMGEKLFF
TGTGCCAGCAACAGGGAGGGGAGAATGGGGGAAAAACTGTTTTTT
>TRBD1|NA|TRBV9|19|TRBJ2-3
CASSDPGQGSVWNTDTQYF
TGTGCCAGCAGCGATCCGGGACAGGGCTCTGTTTGGAACACAGATACGCAGTATTTT
>TRBD2|once|TRBV9|16|TRBJ2-3
CASSPGLAGYTDTQYF
TGTGCCAGCAGCCCCGGACTAGCGGGGTACACAGATACGCAGTATTTT
>TRBD2|NA|TRBV30|14|TRBJ2-3
CAGRLAGATDTQYF
TGTGCCGGTAGACTAGCGGGGGCGACAGATACGCAGTATTTT
>TRBD1|NA|TRBV19|15|TRBJ2-1
CASSPATGVYNEQFF
TGTGCCAGTAGTCCAGCGACAGGGGTCTACAATGAGCAGTTCTTC
>NA|NA|TRBV7-8|15|TRBJ1-6
CASSLGWQRNSPLHF
TGTGCCAGCAGCTTAGGATGGCAGAGGAATTCACCCCTCCACTTT
>TRBD1|NA|TRBV10-2|16|TRBJ2-1
CASSEAGTGGEYEQFF
TGCGCCAGCAGTGAAGCAGGGACAGGGGGGGAGTATGAGCAGTTCTTC
>NA|NA|TRBV6-1|13|TRBJ2-4
CASSESRDDIQYF
TGTGCCAGCAGTGAATCGAGGGATGACATTCAGTACTTC
>TRBD1|NA|TRBV2|11|TRBJ2-1
CASSDRGLKFF
TGTGCCAGCAGTGATAGGGGGCTGAAGTTCTTC
>TRBD2|few|TRBV30|16|TRBJ2-5
CAWSLAGARYQETQYF
TGTGCCTGGAGCCTAGCGGGGGCCCGGTACCAAGAGACCCAGTACTTC
>TRBD1|NA|TRBV5-1|15|TRBJ2-1
CASSSSGGAGNEQFF
TGCGCCAGCAGCTCCTCAGGGGGCGCGGGCAATGAGCAGTTCTTC
>TRBD1|NA|TRBV29-1|14|TRBJ1-2
CSVGQGASNYGYTF
TGCAGCGTGGGACAGGGGGCTTCTAACTATGGCTACACCTTC